This T cell receptor beta chain derives from a study of OX40 agonist ivuxolimab in advanced cancers. Profiling relied on immunoSEQ multiplex PCR, and the TCRdb table lists in-frame clones only, not all of them. The top ten hold about 4.5% of the sample, which has tens of thousands of clones, 65% to 85% seen once. This clone was counted a few times. The CDR3 has 11 residues. The germline V gene has CDR1 SGHVS and CDR2 FNYEAQ. V was pared by 2 bases and J by 11 bases, with 4 bases between. The sampling schedule covered blood at baseline, cycle 4 day 1, and cycle 7 day 1. The source is an adult with an advanced solid tumor such as melanoma, head and neck, liver or kidney cancer. The sample consisted of CD4+ or CD8+ T cells sorted from blood, taken in a trial of the OX40 agonist ivuxolimab. The chain has TRBV7-6 and TRBJ1-6, with D hard to call. CDR3 loop: CASSLKPPLHF. CDR3 DNA sequence: TGTGCCAGCAGCTTAAAGCCACCCCTCCACTTT.